The following is a T cell receptor beta chain sequence with its context. Its antigen is as yet unknown. This specimen belongs to a study of T-cell reconstitution after alpha-beta-depleted transplantation in children. Findings of the study overall: From newly produced T cells came most of the T-cell counts and diversity one year after transplant. Diversity of TCRbeta at day 60 was high in some patients, arising from surviving recipient T cells and thymic progenitors. After transplant, at about two months, alpha-beta T cells were reportedly derived from several hundred expanded graft clones.

This CDR3 has 14 residues. CDR1 and CDR2 from the germline V gene are SGHVS and FQNEAQ. V lost 0 bases, J lost 13 bases, and 15 bases lay in between. Preparing the TCRbeta library involved the use of unique molecular identifiers. In TCRdb, the PCR reads were re-called with MiXCR into one record per CDR3 protein. This sample has about 98,000 distinct CDR3 sequences, with about a quarter found just once. The V call is TRBV7-8, the J call TRBJ1-4; D remains unclear. The sequence was obtained from a boy aged 2 to 10 with acute lymphoblastic leukemia, due to receive a stem cell transplant. The sequencing here drew on PBMCs, taken before TCRalphabeta/CD19-depleted stem cell transplant. CDR3 sequence reads: CASSLAQEFKPLFF. CDR3 nucleotide sequence: TGTGCCAGCAGCTTAGCGCAGGAGTTCAAGCCACTGTTTTTT.